What follows is one TCR beta chain and its context. Other DNA variants within this sample encode the same CDR3. These data come from a study of blood T cell repertoires in COVID-19. Study as a whole: Material from acute and convalescent COVID-19 was sourced from the United States, Italy and Spain.

Produced via immunoSEQ multiplex PCR; TCRdb's table is partial and in-frame only. The top ten hold 0.7% to 0.85% of the sample, which has fewer than 500,000 clones, roughly 90% seen once. Trimming took 3 bases from V and 1 from J, leaving 7 bases between them. Germline CDR1 is MNHEY and CDR2 is SMNVEV (reference sequence). The CDR3 spans 14 residues. This chain links TRBV27 with TRBJ1-5; no clear D gene. The receptor's source is a man between 18 and 29 years old with COVID-19, enrolled during active disease. The source material was peripheral blood. CDR3 loop: CASSLAGSNQPQHF. The CDR3 DNA reads TGTGCCAGCAGTTTGGCCGGGAGCAATCAGCCCCAGCATTTT.